This T cell receptor beta chain was documented in a study of cytomegalovirus exposure and HLA in healthy donors. About this clone itself: Its antigen is unidentified.

Per germline, CDR1 MNHNY and CDR2 SVGAGI (reference sequence). V shed 3 bases and J shed 7 bases, with 18 bases lying between them. The CDR3 runs to 16 residues. General study points: An analysis that was carried out later associated 16,000 or so TCR beta sequences with HLA alleles at 0.05 false discovery rate.

With 60 Vbeta and 13 Jbeta primers, the PCR was carried out. The table came from immunoSEQ multiplex PCR; TCRdb's copy has only in-frame clones and leaves some out. The data hold more than 90,000 clones, with roughly 67% observed a single time. Sample: PBMCs. This TCR was sampled from a boy younger than 18 in good health and CMV-seropositive. The rearrangement links TRBV6-6 to TRBJ1-4; D may be TRBD1 (5 bases). The CDR3 loop reads CASSYQNRRHGEKLFF. CDR3 nucleotide sequence: TGTGCCAGCAGTTATCAAAACAGGAGACACGGTGAAAAACTGTTTTTT.